The rows below give T cell receptor beta chains drawn from one sample of a study of blood T cell repertoires in COVID-19. Libraries were prepared by immunoSEQ multiplex PCR; TCRdb keeps only in-frame clonotypes and omits some of them. Of fewer than 250,000 clones listed, 82% are singletons. The sample taken for sequencing was peripheral blood. The receptors originated from a woman between 65 and 79 years old with acute or convalescent COVID-19. Both conserved end residues are part of each CDR3. A D gene is named only where the DNA matches it firmly. A clone size is listed for some rows: how often the clone was seen (once, few, many), or a class if it is expanded.

V gene	J gene	D gene	clone size	CDR3 DNA	CDR3 protein
TRBV6-6	TRBJ1-1	TRBD1	-	TGTGCCAGCAGTCCTCGGACAGGGGTGGAGAACACTGAAGCTTTCTTT	CASSPRTGVENTEAFF
TRBV5-6	TRBJ1-2	-	-	TGTGCCAGCAGCCGCGGGGCAGTCTCGGACTATGGCTACACCTTC	CASSRGAVSDYGYTF
TRBV5-4	TRBJ2-5	-	-	TGTGCCAGCAGCTTGAACAGGGAAGAGACCCAGTACTTC	CASSLNREETQYF
TRBV3-1/TRBV3-2	TRBJ1-1	TRBD1	-	TGTGCCAGCAGCCAATTACAGGGGAGGTCAGCTTTCTTT	CASSQLQGRSAFF
TRBV9	TRBJ1-5	TRBD1	-	TGTGCCAGCAGCGTAAGCGGGACAGGGGATCAGCCCCAGCATTTT	CASSVSGTGDQPQHF
TRBV7-2	TRBJ2-7	TRBD2	-	TGTGCCAGCAGCTTAGCTGGCAGGACTAGCGCCCGGCGCTACGAGCAGTACTTC	CASSLAGRTSARRYEQYF
TRBV19	TRBJ2-7	-	-	TGTGCCACTTCCGGGACAATTTTGGGGGAGCAGTACTTC	CATSGTILGEQYF
TRBV14	TRBJ2-1	TRBD2	-	TGTGCCAGCAGCCAGTGGGAGCGGGGGGGCCTCAATGAGCAGTTCTTC	CASSQWERGGLNEQFF
TRBV14	TRBJ2-3	-	-	TGTGCCAGCAGCCCTTTAAGAGCTAGCACAGATACGCAGTATTTT	CASSPLRASTDTQYF
TRBV5-4	TRBJ2-1	-	-	TGTGCCAGCAGCTGGAGGAGAGAGAGCTCCTACAATGAGCAGTTCTTC	CASSWRRESSYNEQFF
TRBV6-5	TRBJ2-7	-	-	TGTGCCAGCAGTTACCTCGGACAGCCGCCCTACGAGCAGTACTTC	CASSYLGQPPYEQYF
TRBV11-1	TRBJ1-4	TRBD1	-	TGTGCCAGCAGCCGGGACAGGGGAGAAAAACTGTTTTTT	CASSRDRGEKLFF
TRBV10-2	TRBJ2-3	-	-	TGCGCCAGCAGTGGCCAGACAGGTTGGAGGACAGATACGCAGTATTTT	CASSGQTGWRTDTQYF
TRBV5-1	TRBJ1-6	TRBD1	-	TGCGCCAGCAGTGTGGGACAGGGAAATAATTCACCCCTCCACTTT	CASSVGQGNNSPLHF
TRBV6-5	TRBJ2-7	TRBD1	few	TGTGCCAGCAGTTCCCCCCCGGGACAGGGGAGGTACGAGCAGTACTTC	CASSSPPGQGRYEQYF
TRBV18	TRBJ1-2	-	-	TGTGCCAGCTCACTCCAGGGTGTCCTGGATGGCTACACCTTC	CASSLQGVLDGYTF
TRBV21-1	TRBJ2-5	-	-	TGTGCCAGCCGGGGACAATCCCAAGAGACCCAGTACTTC	CASRGQSQETQYF
TRBV6-2/TRBV6-3	TRBJ2-3	-	-	TGTGCCAGCAGTTACGGCGGGGTGGAAGGTAACACAGATACGCAGTATTTT	CASSYGGVEGNTDTQYF
TRBV3-1/TRBV3-2	TRBJ2-1	-	many	TGTGCCAGCAGCCCAACTTTCTACAATGAGCAGTTCTTC	CASSPTFYNEQFF
TRBV5-4	TRBJ2-5	TRBD2	-	TGTGCCAGCAGCCCTCAACGGGGGGGATTGGAGACCCAGTACTTC	CASSPQRGGLETQYF
TRBV19	TRBJ1-1	-	-	TGTGCCAGTAGTATCCAGATGAACACTGAAGCTTTCTTT	CASSIQMNTEAFF
TRBV10-3	TRBJ2-3	TRBD2	-	TGTGCCATCTCGGGACTAGCGGGGTCTAGCACAGATACGCAGTATTTT	CAISGLAGSSTDTQYF
TRBV5-4	TRBJ2-1	TRBD2	-	TGTGCCAGCAGCTTGAGCGCTAGCGGGGTCCCCAATGAGCAGTTCTTC	CASSLSASGVPNEQFF
TRBV5-1	TRBJ1-1	TRBD1	once	TGCGCCAGCAGCTTGCTAGGGGGCGGATTTGAAGCTTTCTTT	CASSLLGGGFEAFF
TRBV28	TRBJ1-3	TRBD1	few	TGTGCCAGCAGTCGAGAAGAGGGGACAGGGGTTGGAAACACCATATATTTT	CASSREEGTGVGNTIYF
TRBV3-1/TRBV3-2	TRBJ2-1	TRBD1	-	TGTGCCAGCAGCCAAGACGAGGGGGCTACCTACAATGAGCAGTTCTTC	CASSQDEGATYNEQFF
TRBV19	TRBJ1-5	-	-	TGTGCCAGTAGTACCCCCGAGAGTCAGCCCCAGCATTTT	CASSTPESQPQHF
TRBV15	TRBJ1-4	-	-	TGTGCCACCAGCAATGGGGGGGGAGGTGGAGAAAAACTGTTTTTT	CATSNGGGGGEKLFF
TRBV6-6	TRBJ1-3	-	-	TGTGCCAGCATCTCCCCGGGGGGTCTTTCCGGAAACACCATATATTTT	CASISPGGLSGNTIYF
TRBV6-5	TRBJ1-1	-	once	TGTGCCACATCATTATTAGGCAGGGAAGGTTCTGAAGCTTTCTTT	CATSLLGREGSEAFF
TRBV4-3	TRBJ1-4	-	-	TGCGCCAGCAGCCAAGATCAGGGCGAGGATGAAAAACTGTTTTTT	CASSQDQGEDEKLFF
TRBV7-9	TRBJ1-3	TRBD1	-	TGTGCCAGCAGCCAGGACAGGAACACCATATATTTT	CASSQDRNTIYF
TRBV10-1	TRBJ1-1	-	-	TGCGCCAGCATTTCCGGTCCCGGGGGAACTGAAGCTTTCTTT	CASISGPGGTEAFF
TRBV6-5	TRBJ1-5	-	-	TGTGCCAGCAGTTCAGGTTTGAGCAATCAGCCCCAGCATTTT	CASSSGLSNQPQHF
TRBV5-6	TRBJ2-7	-	-	TGTGCCAGCAGCTTGGGGAGGGAGCAGTACTTC	CASSLGREQYF
TRBV4-1	TRBJ2-7	-	-	TGCGCCAGCAGCCCCAAAGACCGAACGGGTTCCTACGAGCAGTACTTC	CASSPKDRTGSYEQYF
TRBV5-5	TRBJ1-5	-	-	TGTGCCAGCAGCTTGTTCCTACAGGGTACGAGGGGTATTCAGCCCCAGCATTTT	CASSLFLQGTRGIQPQHF
TRBV30	TRBJ2-7	TRBD2	-	TGTGCCTGGAGTGTAGCGGGGGGGAGCTCCTACGAGCAGTACTTC	CAWSVAGGSSYEQYF
TRBV5-5	TRBJ1-4	TRBD1	-	TGTGCCAGCAGCAGCAGACAGGGCCTAAAACTGTTTTTT	CASSSRQGLKLFF
TRBV2	TRBJ2-3	TRBD1	-	TGTGCCAGCAGTGTATCAGGGGGCCCGACAGATACGCAGTATTTT	CASSVSGGPTDTQYF
TRBV4-3	TRBJ1-2	-	-	TGCGCCAGCAGCCAAGAGTACAGGGAAGCTAACTATGGCTACACCTTC	CASSQEYREANYGYTF
TRBV9	TRBJ2-7	TRBD1	-	TGTGCCAGCAGCGTAGGACAGGGGGCTCTAGCCTACGAGCAGTACTTC	CASSVGQGALAYEQYF
TRBV14	TRBJ1-4	-	-	TGTGCCAGCAGCCGCGGACACAATGAAAAACTGTTTTTT	CASSRGHNEKLFF
TRBV19	TRBJ1-5	-	-	TGTGCCAGTGACGACAGACCCAATCAGCCCCAGCATTTT	CASDDRPNQPQHF
TRBV5-4	TRBJ2-2	TRBD2	-	TGTGCCAGCAGCCCGGGAGGAGCCGGGGAGCTGTTTTTT	CASSPGGAGELFF
TRBV5-4	TRBJ2-1	TRBD2	-	TGTGCCAGCAGCTTTAGCGGGGGATATTACAATGAGCAGTTCTTC	CASSFSGGYYNEQFF
TRBV5-1	TRBJ1-2	TRBD1	-	TGCGCCAGCAGCTTAGGACAGGCCCAAGTCTATGGCTACACCTTC	CASSLGQAQVYGYTF
TRBV7-2	TRBJ1-6	-	-	TGTGCCAGCAGCCGCCGGTTAGGGGTGCGTTCACCCCTCCACTTT	CASSRRLGVRSPLHF
TRBV3-1/TRBV3-2	TRBJ1-3	TRBD1	-	TGTGCCAGCAGCCTGGACAGGGGGCGGCCTCTCTCTGGAAACACCATATATTTT	CASSLDRGRPLSGNTIYF
TRBV9	TRBJ1-6	-	-	TGTGCCAGCAGCGCGACCGGGATCGGAAATTCACCCCTCCACTTT	CASSATGIGNSPLHF
TRBV5-1	TRBJ1-5	-	-	TGCGCCAGCAGCTTAGCAACAGGGATCAATCAGCCCCAGCATTTT	CASSLATGINQPQHF
TRBV18	TRBJ2-1	TRBD1	-	TGTGCCAGCTCATTAACAGGGGGCTCCTACAATGAGCAGTTCTTC	CASSLTGGSYNEQFF
TRBV2	TRBJ1-2	TRBD1	-	TGTGCCAGCAGTGATCACCAGGGGGCAGGATATGGCTACACCTTC	CASSDHQGAGYGYTF
TRBV6-5	TRBJ1-1	-	-	TGTGCCAGCAGTTACTCGATCTTCAGGGAAAACACTGAAGCTTTCTTT	CASSYSIFRENTEAFF
TRBV2	TRBJ2-2	TRBD1	-	TGTGCCAGCATGACAGGGAGTACCGGGGAGCTGTTTTTT	CASMTGSTGELFF
TRBV4-3	TRBJ1-1	-	-	TGCGCCAGCAGCCAGGAGAGGGATACGAACACTGAAGCTTTCTTT	CASSQERDTNTEAFF
TRBV11-2	TRBJ2-7	TRBD1	-	TGTGCCAGCAGGGGACAGGGACCCTACGAGCAGTACTTC	CASRGQGPYEQYF
TRBV10-1	TRBJ1-1	-	once	TGCGCCAGCAGTGCAGGGGAGCGCGCTGAAGCTTTCTTT	CASSAGERAEAFF